This entry lists 16 T cell receptor beta chains sequenced from one sample in a study of T cell clonotyping in hematopoietic cell transplantation. Clones were sequenced by immunoSEQ multiplex PCR, and TCRdb holds only the in-frame ones, with some missing. In the table there are 15,000 to 20,000 clones, about two thirds of which are singletons. The sample here was PBMCs, taken 30 days after allogeneic stem cell transplant. The origin of the receptors is a male patient in his forties or fifties who had an allogeneic stem cell transplant from an unrelated donor, so T cells may come from the graft donor. Some clones in this sample may be carry-over from other donors' samples.

This chain connects TRBV5-1 to TRBJ1-2; unclear D gene. The CDR3 has 13 amino acids. Trimming removed 0 bases at V and 3 bases at J, with 6 bases between. Germline V gives CDR1 SGHRS, CDR2 YFSETQ. This chain's CDR3 is CASSLAPDYGYTF. The CDR3 nucleotides read TGCGCCAGCAGCTTGGCCCCAGACTATGGCTACACCTTC.

V and J are TRBV4-2 and TRBJ2-2, with D perhaps matching TRBD2 (6 bases). Germline assignment: CDR1 LGHNA and CDR2 YNFKEQ. The CDR3 is made up of 15 amino acids. Trimming removed 0 bases at V and 6 bases at J, with 11 bases between. The DNA for the CDR3 is TGTGCCAGCAGCCAAGATCGCTCTAGCGCCGGGGAGCTGTTTTTT. It codes for CASSQDRSSAGELFF.

This chain connects TRBV30 to TRBJ1-2; no reliable D call. Trimming cost V 1 base and J 1 base, with 7 bases left between them. Germline V lookup: CDR1 GTSNPN, CDR2 SVGIG (reference sequence). This CDR3 is 13 amino acids long. CDR3 region: CAWSGRVNYGYTF. DNA of the CDR3: TGTGCCTGGAGTGGGCGGGTTAACTATGGCTACACCTTC.

This CDR3 is CAWSSGPETQYF. The CDR3 DNA is TGTGCCTGGAGTTCAGGGCCGGAGACCCAGTACTTC. The gene calls are TRBV30 and TRBJ2-5, with D perhaps matching TRBD1 (5 bases). Between the trimmed V and J ends, which lost 2 bases and 5 bases, there was a span of 9 bases. The CDR3 loop spans 12 amino acids. CDR1 and CDR2 from the germline V gene are GTSNPN and SVGIG (reference sequence).

This clone was found once. V usage is TRBV6-5 and J usage is TRBJ1-5; 11 positions agree with TRBD1. CDR3 size: 16 residues. The germline V gene has CDR1 MNHEY and CDR2 SVGAGI. V lost 2 bases and J lost 3; bases outside the gene matches: 3. The CDR3 DNA follows: TGTGCCAGCAGTTACCCGGACAGGGGGCCCAATCAGCCCCAGCATTTT. Translating gives CASSYPDRGPNQPQHF.

This clone was detected a few times. The chain couples TRBV5-1 to TRBJ2-7, with 10 bases lining up with TRBD2. This CDR3 contains 17 residues. V trimming: 4 bases; J trimming: 2 bases; junction bases outside the gene matches: 12. The germline gives CDR1 SGHRS, CDR2 YFSETQ. CDR3 bases: TGCGCCAGCAGCCCATTCCACCTAGCGGGAGACCCCTACGAGCAGTACTTC. Translation gives CASSPFHLAGDPYEQYF. Complete variable domain (other parts from reference TRBV5-1 and TRBJ2-7): KAGVTQTPRYLIKTRGQQVTLSCSPISGHRSVSWYQQTPGQGLQFLFEYFSETQRNKGNFPGRFSGRQFSNSRSEMNVSTLELGDSALYLCASSPFHLAGDPYEQYFGPGTRLTVT.

This clone was observed a few times. The V gene is TRBV15, the J gene TRBJ1-5, with 7 bases fitting TRBD1. V shed 3 bases and J 3 bases; nucleotides not matched to a gene: 5. Looked up from germline, CDR1 is LNHNV and CDR2 is YYDKDF (reference sequence). The CDR3 runs to 15 residues. In DNA, the CDR3 is TGTGCCACCAGCAGGGACGACAGGGTCAATCAGCCCCAGCATTTT. Translated: CATSRDDRVNQPQHF.

The chain joins TRBV6-5 to TRBJ2-7; D possibly corresponds to TRBD1 (6 bases). From germline, CDR1 is MNHEY and CDR2 SVGAGI. Deletions cut 2 bases from V and 0 bases from J, with 11 bases between. The CDR3 consists of 15 residues. The chain's CDR3 is CASSYSQGPSYEQYF. The CDR3 nucleotides are TGTGCCAGCAGTTACAGCCAGGGGCCCTCCTACGAGCAGTACTTC.

The chain employs TRBV30 and TRBJ1-5, with D possibly matching TRBD1 (5 bases). V lost 4 bases to trimming and J lost 5 bases, with 12 bases between them. The CDR3 spans 13 residues. Looked up from germline, CDR1 is GTSNPN and CDR2 is SVGIG (reference sequence). The CDR3 sequence: CAWNAGKDQPQHF. The DNA of the CDR3 is TGTGCCTGGAACGCAGGGAAAGATCAGCCCCAGCATTTT.

CDR3 in DNA: TGTGCCAGCACCCAAGGGTATGAGCAGTTCTTC. As protein: CASTQGYEQFF. The J gene is TRBJ2-1, the V gene TRBV6-5; D is uncertain. V was clipped by 7 bases and J by 8 bases, with 9 bases between them. Looked up from germline, CDR1 is MNHEY and CDR2 is SVGAGI. CDR3 length: 11 amino acids.

The V gene is TRBV19, the J gene TRBJ1-4; no clear D gene. Between the trimmed V and J ends, which lost 8 bases and 8 bases, there was a span of 9 bases. The V gene's germline CDR1 is LNHDA and CDR2 SQIVND (reference sequence). The CDR3 runs to 11 residues. The CDR3 protein is CASGRFEKLFF. The DNA of the CDR3 is TGTGCCAGTGGGAGATTCGAAAAACTGTTTTTT.

Of note for this clone: A much larger clone lies one base from this, so it may be a read error. CDR3 nucleotides: TGTGCCATCAGTGTAACGCAGCGAGCAACTAATGAAAAACTGTTTTTT. Translated: CAISVTQRATNEKLFF. The chain recombines TRBV10-3 with TRBJ1-4; D is undetermined. V was cut by 4 bases and J by 0 bases, with 12 bases left in between. CDR3 length equals 16 residues. Germline lookup yields CDR1 ENHRY and CDR2 SYGVKD.

This chain joins TRBV30 and TRBJ1-1; TRBD1 might be the D (5 bases). Germline V gene lookup returns CDR1 GTSNPN and CDR2 SVGIG (reference sequence). Trimming shortened V by 0 bases and J by 7 bases, and 12 bases separated the two germline ends. The CDR3 is 13 residues long. The CDR3 sequence: CAWSVLWGHEAFF. In nucleotides, the CDR3 is TGTGCCTGGAGTGTACTCTGGGGCCATGAAGCTTTCTTT.

The DNA for the CDR3 is TGTGCCAGCAGCTCGGTCACTAGCGAAATGTTAGATACGCAGTATTTT. This codes for CASSSVTSEMLDTQYF. The chain links TRBV4-2 to TRBJ2-3, with 7 bases matching TRBD2. Germline CDR1 LGHNA, CDR2 YNFKEQ. J was trimmed by 5 bases and V by 5 bases; bases with no gene match: 13. The CDR3 has 16 residues.

The chain is built from TRBV28 and TRBJ1-1; 10 bases map to TRBD1. The CDR3 is made up of 19 amino acids. Germline V gene sequence: CDR1 MDHEN, CDR2 SYDVKM. Unmatched junction bases numbered 17, after V lost 6 bases and J lost 1 base. The CDR3 here is CASRPNSDRGFYANTEAFF. The CDR3 DNA follows: TGTGCCAGCAGACCTAATTCGGACAGGGGGTTTTACGCGAACACTGAAGCTTTCTTT.

J is TRBJ1-6 and V is TRBV6-5, with D unresolved. Germline lookup yields CDR1 MNHEY and CDR2 SVGAGI. The CDR3 is 13 amino acids. The V end was cut by 0 bases, the J end by 7 bases, with 4 bases between. Here the CDR3 reads CASSYSRNSPLHF. CDR3 nucleotide sequence: TGTGCCAGCAGTTACTCCAGGAATTCACCCCTCCACTTT.